This T cell receptor (beta chain) was captured by sequencing in a study of sequential checkpoint blockade in melanoma. Overall study: First-line arms were nivolumab then ipilimumab, or the reverse, randomized 1:1. Both treatment sequences were followed by maintenance nivolumab.

The treatment is: randomized to nivolumab then ipilimumab (arm A) or the reverse (arm B). No patient had prior DNA-damaging chemotherapy. From thawed PBMCs, live CD3+CD8+ cells negative for CD19 and CD56 were sorted. The V and J ends lost 7 bases and 5 bases respectively, with 2 bases between them. Germline V gene lookup returns CDR1 SNHLY and CDR2 FYNNEI. CDR3 length equals 10 residues. Profiled with immunoSEQ multiplex PCR; TCRdb holds only in-frame clones, not every one. The table has approximately 5,300 clones, roughly three fifths seen once. This receptor was obtained from a human donor with melanoma. The material was CD8+ T cells sorted from blood (inferred from file names), obtained from a patient given nivolumab and ipilimumab in sequence. This chain connects TRBV2 to TRBJ2-2; D unresolved. CDR3 region: CASTTGELFF. CDR3 DNA sequence: TGTGCCAGCACGACCGGGGAGCTGTTTTTT. The full variable domain, completed using reference TRBV2 and TRBJ2-2, is EPEVTQTPSHQVTQMGQEVILRCVPISNHLYFYWYRQILGQKVEFLVSFYNNEISEKSEIFDDQFSVERPDGSNFTLKIRSTKLEDSAMYFCASTTGELFFGEGSRLTVL.